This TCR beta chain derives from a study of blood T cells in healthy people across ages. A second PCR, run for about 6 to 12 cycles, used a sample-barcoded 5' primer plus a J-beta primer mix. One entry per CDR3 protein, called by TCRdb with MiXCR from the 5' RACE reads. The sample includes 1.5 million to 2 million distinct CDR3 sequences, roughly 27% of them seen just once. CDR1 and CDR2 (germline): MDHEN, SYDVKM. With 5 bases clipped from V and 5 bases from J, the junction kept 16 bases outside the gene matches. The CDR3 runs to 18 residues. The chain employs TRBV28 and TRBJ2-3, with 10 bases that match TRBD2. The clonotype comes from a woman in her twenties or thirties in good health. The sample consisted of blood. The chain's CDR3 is CASSRSGLAGARGDTQYF. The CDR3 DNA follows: TGTGCCAGCAGTCGTTCCGGGCTAGCGGGGGCCCGGGGAGATACGCAGTATTTT.